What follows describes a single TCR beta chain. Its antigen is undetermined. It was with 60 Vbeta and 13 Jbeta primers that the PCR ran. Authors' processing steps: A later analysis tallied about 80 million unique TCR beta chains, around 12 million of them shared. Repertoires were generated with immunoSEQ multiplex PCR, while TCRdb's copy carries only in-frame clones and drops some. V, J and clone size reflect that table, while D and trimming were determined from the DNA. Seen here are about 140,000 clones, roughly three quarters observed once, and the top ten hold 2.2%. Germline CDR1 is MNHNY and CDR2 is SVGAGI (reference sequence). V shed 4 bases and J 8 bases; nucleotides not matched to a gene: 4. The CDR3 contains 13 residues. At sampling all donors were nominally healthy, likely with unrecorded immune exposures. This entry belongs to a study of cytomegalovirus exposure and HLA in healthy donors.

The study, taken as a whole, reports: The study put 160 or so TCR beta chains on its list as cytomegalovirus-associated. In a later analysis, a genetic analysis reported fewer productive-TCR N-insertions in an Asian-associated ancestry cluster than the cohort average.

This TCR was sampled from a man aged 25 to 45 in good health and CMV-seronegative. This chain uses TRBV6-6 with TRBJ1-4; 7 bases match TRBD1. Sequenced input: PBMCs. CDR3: CASSSGGGEKLFF. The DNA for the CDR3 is TGTGCCAGCAGTTCAGGGGGAGGCGAAAAACTGTTTTTT.